These 16 T cell receptor beta chains came from one sample sequenced in a study of early T cells in non-severe SARS-CoV-2 infection. Each CDR3 protein gets one entry after TCRdb re-called the 5' RACE reads with MiXCR. In the table there are tens of thousands of distinct CDR3 sequences, about 4.5% of which are singletons. Specimen: whole blood. Receptor source: an adult who was a healthcare worker with PCR-confirmed SARS-CoV-2 infection or an uninfected control (not recorded which).

This clonotype has ten or more counts. The chain combines TRBV29-1 with TRBJ2-1; D may be TRBD1 or TRBD2 (5 bases each). Germline lookup yields CDR1 SQVTM and CDR2 ANQGSEA. The CDR3 contains 12 residues. V was trimmed by 8 bases and J by 8 bases, leaving 16 bases between them. The CDR3 coding sequence is TGCAGCCTCTACCGGGACCAAGATGAGCAGTTCTTC. It is translated as CSLYRDQDEQFF.

This clonotype was observed a few times. The chain employs TRBV12-3 or TRBV12-4 and TRBJ1-1, with D unresolved. With 4 bases removed from V and 5 bases from J, the gap between germline ends came to 17 bases. The CDR3 runs 15 residues. CDR3 DNA sequence: TGTGCCAGCAGTTCCCAAGGCCTTTTAGGGACTGAAGCTTTCTTT. It specifies CASSSQGLLGTEAFF.

This clonotype has at least ten counts. This chain uses TRBV29-1 with TRBJ1-2, with no clear D. The CDR3 sequence is 11 residues long. The germline V gene has CDR1 SQVTM and CDR2 ANQGSEA. Trimming left V 8 bases short and J 3 bases short, with 10 bases between. CDR3 protein: CSYGPDYGYTF. The CDR3 DNA sequence: TGCAGCTACGGACCTGACTATGGCTACACCTTC.

This clonotype was observed at least ten times. The rearrangement joins TRBV29-1 to TRBJ2-1, with 7 bases aligning to TRBD2. Germline CDR1 and CDR2: SQVTM and ANQGSEA. The CDR3 covers 13 residues. The V segment lost 5 bases and the J segment 15 bases; nucleotides outside the gene matches: 16. The chain's CDR3 is CSVRTSLTSKGFF. The CDR3 nucleotides are TGCAGCGTTCGCACTAGCCTGACTAGCAAGGGGTTCTTC.

This clonotype was seen a handful of times. This chain joins TRBV3-1 and TRBJ2-5; TRBD2 matches 7 bases. Germline V gene data show CDR1 as LGHDT and CDR2 as YNNKEL (reference sequence). V shed 5 bases, J shed 3 bases, and the junction held 6 bases outside the gene matches. The CDR3 length is 14 residues. The DNA for the CDR3 is TGTGCCAGCAGCGGAGAGGCGGGGGAAGAGACCCAGTACTTC. Amino acids: CASSGEAGEETQYF.

At least ten counts were recorded for this clonotype. The chain uses TRBV29-1 and TRBJ2-1, with no clear D. Germline CDR1 and CDR2: SQVTM and ANQGSEA. Deletions cut 4 bases from V and 6 bases from J, with 13 bases between. The CDR3 totals 13 residues. CDR3 amino acids: CSVVHRNGNEQFF. In nucleotides, the CDR3 is TGCAGCGTTGTTCACCGGAACGGCAATGAGCAGTTCTTC.

There are a few counts of this clonotype. The V and J genes are TRBV6-1 and TRBJ1-2; D possibly corresponds to TRBD1 (6 bases). The ends were cut back, 0 bases at V and 2 bases at J, with 13 bases in the middle. The CDR3 is 16 amino acids. Germline CDR1 is MNHNS and CDR2 is SASEGT. CDR3 in DNA: TGTGCCAGCAGTGAAGCCTCCCTTACAGGGAACTATGGCTACACCTTC. Encoded protein: CASSEASLTGNYGYTF.

This clonotype was counted ten times or more. The rearrangement uses TRBV5-1 and TRBJ1-1; D is unclear. V was trimmed by 4 bases and J by 1 base, leaving 20 bases between them. The CDR3 is 17 residues long. Looked up from germline, CDR1 is SGHRS and CDR2 is YFSETQ. The CDR3 here is CASSRVGGSATNTEAFF. CDR3 nucleotide sequence: TGCGCCAGCAGCCGGGTAGGAGGATCCGCTACGAACACTGAAGCTTTCTTT.

The chain recombines TRBV15 with TRBJ2-1; D is perhaps TRBD2 (6 bases). Trimming took 5 bases from V and 8 from J, leaving 22 bases between them. The germline CDR1 and CDR2 sequences are LNHNV and YYDKDF (reference sequence). CDR3 length: 16 residues. This CDR3 is CATSGLGMTGEDEQFF. For the CDR3, the DNA is TGTGCCACCAGCGGGCTTGGGATGACGGGAGAGGATGAGCAGTTCTTC.

The rearrangement joins TRBV5-4 to TRBJ2-5, with D unclear. V was cut by 4 bases and J by 5 bases, with 9 bases left in between. The V gene's germline CDR1 is SGHNT and CDR2 YYREEE (reference sequence). The CDR3 has 12 amino acids. For the CDR3, the DNA is TGTGCCAGCAGCCACCCTGGGGAGACCCAGTACTTC. This encodes CASSHPGETQYF.

At least ten counts were recorded for this clonotype. The chain employs TRBV5-1 and TRBJ2-7; D is unresolved. Germline V gene sequence: CDR1 SGHRS, CDR2 YFSETQ. V was shortened by 9 bases and J by 2 bases, with 15 bases between the two germline ends. CDR3 length: 13 amino acids. The CDR3 nucleotides read TGCGCCATCTTTCAGTGCTGCCCCTACGAGCAGTACTTC. This encodes CAIFQCCPYEQYF.

Many counts were recorded for this clonotype. CDR3 DNA: TGCGCCAGCAGCTTGGAGGATCCTAGCAATCAGCCCCAGCATTTT. It codes for CASSLEDPSNQPQHF. The J gene is TRBJ1-5, the V gene TRBV5-1; D is ambiguous. V was pared by 0 bases and J by 0 bases, with 7 bases between. Germline CDR1 and CDR2: SGHRS and YFSETQ. The CDR3 is 15 residues long.

Ten or more counts support this clonotype. This rearrangement joins TRBV25-1 to TRBJ1-6; 9 nucleotides align to TRBD1. Germline CDR1 is MGHDK and CDR2 is SYGVNS. V shed 4 bases, J shed 7 bases, and the junction held 2 bases outside the gene matches. CDR3 length equals 14 residues. The CDR3 nucleotides are TGTGCCAGCAGTGGCGGGACAGGGAATTCACCCCTCCACTTT. It is translated as CASSGGTGNSPLHF.

This clonotype was recorded many times. The chain combines TRBV29-1 with TRBJ2-5; unclear D gene. The CDR3 runs to 12 residues. CDR1 is SQVTM, CDR2 ANQGSEA, per germline. V lost 4 bases and J lost 5, with 11 bases in between. In DNA, the CDR3 is TGCAGCGTTGCTCTAGGTCCCGAGACCCAGTACTTC. This encodes CSVALGPETQYF.

This clonotype occurred many times. The chain carries TRBV13 and TRBJ1-5; D remains unclear. Germline CDR1 PRHDT, CDR2 FYEKMQ (reference sequence). V lost 5 bases and J lost 4, with 9 bases in between. This CDR3 is 13 amino acids long. The CDR3, as DNA: TGTGCCAGCAGCCCAAACCCTAATCAGCCCCAGCATTTT. This sequence encodes CASSPNPNQPQHF.

This sequence joins TRBV19 and TRBJ1-2, with TRBD1 matching 11 bases. The CDR3 covers 15 residues. Germline V gene sequence: CDR1 LNHDA, CDR2 SQIVND (reference sequence). V shed 10 bases, J shed 4 bases, and the junction held 11 bases outside the gene matches. In DNA, the CDR3 is TGTGCCACCGCCCAAGGGGACAGGGGGACCTATGGCTACACCTTC. This encodes CATAQGDRGTYGYTF.